This TCR beta chain was profiled in a study of T cell repertoires in cytomegalovirus infection. Study as a whole: It was recently identified HLA-C-restricted and well-studied HLA-B-restricted CMV epitopes that the study used. Carrying CMV and the relevant HLA type showed in public TCR beta signatures. Study outcomes and limitations: HLA-C-restricted, CMV-specific TCR beta clonotypes were dominant ex vivo.

Using its own MiXCR run on the reads, TCRdb lists one record per CDR3 protein. The table has more than 40,000 distinct CDR3 sequences, over 20% seen once. This clonotype has only a few counts. No antigen is known for it. V dropped 2 bases and J dropped 0; count of bases not matched to a gene: 5. Germline CDR1 is LGHNA and CDR2 is YSLEER. The CDR3 has 16 residues. This rearrangement joins TRBV4-3 to TRBJ2-3; the match to TRBD2 covers 7 bases. The sequencing used CD8+ T cells from cultured PBMCs, collected from culture after CMV antigen stimulation. The receptor's source is a human donor in good health (CMV status not recorded). Some clones in this sample may be carry-over from other donors' samples. CDR3 residues: CASSQRLAASTDTQYF. The CDR3 DNA follows: TGCGCCAGCAGCCAAAGGCTAGCGGCGAGCACAGATACGCAGTATTTT.